Detailed here is one TCR beta chain. This sample stems from a study of blood T cell repertoires in COVID-19. For the study at large: COVID-19 samples collected from the United States, Italy and Spain covered acute and convalescent phases. PBMCs, B-cell-depleted T cells, or T cells were the source of the cDNA or gDNA that made up the material.

In the study's own analysis: Amplification with reference gene primers provided the estimates of nucleated cell counts. The repertoire was sequenced with immunoSEQ multiplex PCR; TCRdb's copy has only in-frame clones and lacks some. The DNA gave D and trimming, while V, J and clone size come from that table. The sample lists 200,000 or so clones, approximately 80% occurring once. The CDR3 contains 13 residues. Trimming took off 1 base at V and 3 bases at J, with 7 bases between the two ends. The germline V gene has CDR1 SGHDT and CDR2 YYEEEE. Sequencing was performed on peripheral blood. The TCR originated in a man aged 35 to 55 who had recovered from COVID-19. V usage is TRBV5-6 and J usage is TRBJ1-1, with D unclear. The CDR3: CASSLRRHTEAFF. CDR3 DNA sequence: TGTGCCAGCAGCTTGAGGCGGCACACTGAAGCTTTCTTT.